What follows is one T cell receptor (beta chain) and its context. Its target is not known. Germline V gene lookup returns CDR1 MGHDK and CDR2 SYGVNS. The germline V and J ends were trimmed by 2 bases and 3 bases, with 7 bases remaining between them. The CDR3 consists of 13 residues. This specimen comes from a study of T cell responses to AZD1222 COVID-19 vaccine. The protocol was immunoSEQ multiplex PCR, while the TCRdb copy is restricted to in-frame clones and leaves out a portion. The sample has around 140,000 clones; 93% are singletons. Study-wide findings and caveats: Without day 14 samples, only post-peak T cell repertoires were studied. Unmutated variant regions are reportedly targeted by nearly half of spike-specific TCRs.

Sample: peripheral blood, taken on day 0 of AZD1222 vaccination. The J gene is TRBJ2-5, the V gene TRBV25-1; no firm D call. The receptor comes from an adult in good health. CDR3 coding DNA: TGTGCCAGCAGTGAACATCCTGAAGAGACCCAGTACTTC. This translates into CASSEHPEETQYF.